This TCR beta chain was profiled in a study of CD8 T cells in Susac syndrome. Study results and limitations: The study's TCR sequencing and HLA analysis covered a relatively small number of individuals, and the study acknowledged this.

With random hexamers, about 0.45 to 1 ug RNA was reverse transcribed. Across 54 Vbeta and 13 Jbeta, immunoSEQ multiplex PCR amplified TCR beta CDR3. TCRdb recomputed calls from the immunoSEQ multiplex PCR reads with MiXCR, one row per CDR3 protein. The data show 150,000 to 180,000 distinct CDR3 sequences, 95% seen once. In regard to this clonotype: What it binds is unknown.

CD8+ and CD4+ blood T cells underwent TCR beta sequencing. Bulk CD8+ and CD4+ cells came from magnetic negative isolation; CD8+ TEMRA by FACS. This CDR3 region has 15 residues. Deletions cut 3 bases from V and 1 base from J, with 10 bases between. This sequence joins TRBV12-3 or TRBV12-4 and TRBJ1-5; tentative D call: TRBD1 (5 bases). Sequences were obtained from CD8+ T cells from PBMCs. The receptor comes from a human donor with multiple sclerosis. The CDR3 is CASSLTGTSNQPQHF. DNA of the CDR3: TGTGCCAGCAGTTTGACTGGGACCAGCAATCAGCCCCAGCATTTT.